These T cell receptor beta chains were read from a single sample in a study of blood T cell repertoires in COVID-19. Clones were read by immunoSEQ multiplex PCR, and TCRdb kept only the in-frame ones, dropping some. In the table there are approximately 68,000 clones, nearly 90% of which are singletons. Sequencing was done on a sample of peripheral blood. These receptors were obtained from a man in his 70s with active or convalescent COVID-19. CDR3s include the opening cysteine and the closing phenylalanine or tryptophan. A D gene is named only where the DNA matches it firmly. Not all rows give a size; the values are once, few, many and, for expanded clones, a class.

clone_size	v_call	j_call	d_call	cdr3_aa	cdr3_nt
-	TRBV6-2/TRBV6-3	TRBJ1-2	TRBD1	CASSYTHSGTGGYGYTF	TGTGCCAGCAGTTACACCCACTCCGGGACAGGGGGCTATGGCTACACCTTC
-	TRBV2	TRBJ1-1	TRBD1	CASNNQQGAEAFF	TGTGCCAGCAACAATCAACAGGGGGCTGAAGCTTTCTTT
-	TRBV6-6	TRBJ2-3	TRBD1	CASSSGGLGTDTQYF	TGTGCCAGCAGTTCAGGGGGCCTGGGCACAGATACGCAGTATTTT
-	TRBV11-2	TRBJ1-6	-	CASSLVRDISPLHF	TGTGCCAGCAGCTTAGTCAGGGATATTTCACCCCTCCACTTT
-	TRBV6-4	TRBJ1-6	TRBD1	CASSQLPQTGGIHNSPLHF	TGTGCCAGCAGTCAGCTTCCCCAAACAGGGGGCATCCATAATTCACCCCTCCACTTT
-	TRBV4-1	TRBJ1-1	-	CASSPQEGSFHTEAFF	TGCGCCAGCAGCCCGCAGGAGGGCAGTTTTCACACTGAAGCTTTCTTT
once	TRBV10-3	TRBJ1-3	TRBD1	CAIGTASSGNTIYF	TGTGCCATCGGGACAGCTAGCTCTGGAAACACCATATATTTT
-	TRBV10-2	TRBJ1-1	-	CATGTGGGPTEAFF	TGCGCCACCGGAACTGGGGGAGGGCCCACTGAAGCTTTCTTT
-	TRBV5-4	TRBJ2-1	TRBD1	CASSAGQGRHNEQFF	TGTGCCAGCAGCGCGGGACAGGGGCGACACAATGAGCAGTTCTTC
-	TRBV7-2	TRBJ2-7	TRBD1	CASSFDWTGGYEQYF	TGTGCCAGCAGCTTCGATTGGACAGGGGGATACGAGCAGTACTTC